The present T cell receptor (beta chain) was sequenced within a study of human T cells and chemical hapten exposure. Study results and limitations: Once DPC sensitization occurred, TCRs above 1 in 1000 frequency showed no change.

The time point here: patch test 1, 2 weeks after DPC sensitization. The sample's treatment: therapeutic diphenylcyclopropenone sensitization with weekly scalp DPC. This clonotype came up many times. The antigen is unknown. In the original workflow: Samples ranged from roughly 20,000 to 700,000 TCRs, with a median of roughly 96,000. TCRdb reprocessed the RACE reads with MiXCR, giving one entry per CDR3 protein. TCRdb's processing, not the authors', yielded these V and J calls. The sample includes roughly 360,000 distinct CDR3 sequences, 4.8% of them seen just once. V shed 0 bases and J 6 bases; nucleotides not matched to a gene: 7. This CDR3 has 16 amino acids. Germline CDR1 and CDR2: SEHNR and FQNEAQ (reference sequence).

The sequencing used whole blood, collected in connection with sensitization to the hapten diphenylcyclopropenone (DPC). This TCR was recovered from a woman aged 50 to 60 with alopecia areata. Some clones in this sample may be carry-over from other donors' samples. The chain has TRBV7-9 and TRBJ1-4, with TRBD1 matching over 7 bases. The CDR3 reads CASSLAQTGKDEKLFF. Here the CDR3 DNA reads TGTGCCAGCAGCTTAGCCCAGACAGGGAAGGATGAAAAACTGTTTTTT.